This is a list of T cell receptor beta chains from one sample in a study of blood T cells in healthy people across ages. One entry per CDR3 protein results from TCRdb running MiXCR on the 5' RACE reads. This sample has 700,000 to 900,000 distinct CDR3 sequences, with about 53% found just once. Sample: blood. These TCRs come from an elderly man in good health. The CDR3 runs from the conserved cysteine through the conserved F or W. Fields, in order: J gene, D gene, V gene, clone size, CDR3 protein, CDR3 DNA. A D gene is named only where the DNA matches it firmly. Rows give clone size only sometimes, using once, few, many, or a class for an expanded clone.

j_call: TRBJ2-6; d_call: TRBD2; v_call: TRBV6-1; clone_size: NA; cdr3_aa: CASSGVLAGAGANVLTF; cdr3_nt: TGTGCCAGCAGTGGGGTTCTAGCGGGAGCTGGGGCCAACGTCCTGACTTTC
j_call: TRBJ2-5; d_call: TRBD2; v_call: TRBV5-1; clone_size: NA; cdr3_aa: CASSPLAGGHKGQYF; cdr3_nt: TGCGCCAGCAGCCCGCTAGCGGGAGGGCATAAGGGGCAGTACTTC
j_call: TRBJ2-5; d_call: NA; v_call: TRBV5-1; clone_size: few; cdr3_aa: CASSSWTEGVWTQYF; cdr3_nt: TGCGCCAGCAGCTCGTGGACAGAGGGGGTGTGGACCCAGTACTTC
j_call: TRBJ1-5; d_call: NA; v_call: TRBV5-1; clone_size: NA; cdr3_aa: CASSLSMGAGGNQPQHF; cdr3_nt: TGCGCCAGCAGCTTGTCGATGGGCGCTGGGGGCAATCAGCCCCAGCATTTT
j_call: TRBJ1-5; d_call: NA; v_call: TRBV15; clone_size: once; cdr3_aa: CATSRENQPQHF; cdr3_nt: TGTGCCACCAGCAGAGAGAATCAGCCCCAGCATTTT
j_call: TRBJ2-3; d_call: NA; v_call: TRBV7-9; clone_size: NA; cdr3_aa: CASRLDRDTQYF; cdr3_nt: TGTGCCAGCAGACTCGACCGAGATACGCAGTATTTT
j_call: TRBJ2-5; d_call: NA; v_call: TRBV28; clone_size: NA; cdr3_aa: CASSPRGGSWQPQHFGIGSETQYF; cdr3_nt: NA
j_call: TRBJ2-1; d_call: NA; v_call: TRBV2; clone_size: NA; cdr3_aa: CASSGNFYNEQFF; cdr3_nt: TGTGCCAGCAGTGGTAACTTCTACAATGAGCAGTTCTTC
j_call: TRBJ2-4; d_call: TRBD2; v_call: TRBV20-1; clone_size: NA; cdr3_aa: CSARDASGRSPSKNIQYF; cdr3_nt: TGCAGTGCTAGAGATGCTAGCGGGAGGTCCCCGTCCAAAAACATTCAGTACTTC
j_call: TRBJ2-5; d_call: NA; v_call: TRBV11-2; clone_size: NA; cdr3_aa: CASSLDLRGTQETQYF; cdr3_nt: TGTGCCAGCAGCTTAGATCTTCGAGGCACCCAAGAGACCCAGTACTTC
j_call: TRBJ2-2; d_call: TRBD1; v_call: TRBV28; clone_size: NA; cdr3_aa: CASSSGTGKNTGELFF; cdr3_nt: TGTGCCAGCAGTTCGGGGACAGGGAAAAACACCGGGGAGCTGTTTTTT
j_call: TRBJ2-3; d_call: TRBD1; v_call: TRBV7-9; clone_size: NA; cdr3_aa: CASSFGPGQGVTDTQYF; cdr3_nt: TGTGCCAGCAGCTTTGGGCCCGGACAGGGGGTCACAGATACGCAGTATTTT
j_call: TRBJ2-4; d_call: TRBD2; v_call: TRBV5-1; clone_size: few; cdr3_aa: CASSPLAAGVSWGIQYF; cdr3_nt: TGCGCCAGCAGCCCGTTGGCAGCGGGAGTATCCTGGGGCATTCAGTACTTC
j_call: TRBJ2-1; d_call: TRBD2; v_call: TRBV20-1; clone_size: NA; cdr3_aa: CSATPGTSASYNEQLF; cdr3_nt: TGCAGTGCTACCCCCGGGACTAGTGCGTCCTACAATGAGCAGTTATTC
j_call: TRBJ1-2; d_call: NA; v_call: TRBV7-2; clone_size: NA; cdr3_aa: CASSLVVNYGYTF; cdr3_nt: TGTGCCAGCAGCTTAGTGGTTAACTATGGCTACACCTTC
j_call: TRBJ1-4; d_call: NA; v_call: TRBV10-3; clone_size: NA; cdr3_aa: CAISETLYEGNEKLFF; cdr3_nt: TGTGCCATCAGTGAGACCCTGTACGAGGGTAATGAAAAACTGTTTTTT
j_call: TRBJ2-3; d_call: TRBD2; v_call: TRBV7-2; clone_size: few; cdr3_aa: CASSLTSGRARDTQYF; cdr3_nt: TGTGCCAGCAGCCTCACTAGCGGGAGGGCCAGGGATACGCAGTATTTT
j_call: TRBJ2-1; d_call: NA; v_call: TRBV10-3; clone_size: NA; cdr3_aa: CAIMDSGGEQFF; cdr3_nt: TGTGCCATCATGGACAGTGGAGGTGAGCAGTTCTTC
j_call: TRBJ2-6; d_call: NA; v_call: TRBV5-1; clone_size: NA; cdr3_aa: CASSFSPGASARSSGANVLTF; cdr3_nt: TGCGCCAGCAGCTTCTCGCCCGGGGCTAGCGCCCGGAGCTCTGGGGCCAACGTCCTGACTTTC
j_call: TRBJ1-4; d_call: NA; v_call: TRBV4-2; clone_size: NA; cdr3_aa: CASCQVSIRQEKLFF; cdr3_nt: TGTGCCAGCTGCCAAGTGTCCATAAGGCAGGAAAAACTGTTTTTT
j_call: TRBJ2-3; d_call: TRBD2; v_call: TRBV20-1; clone_size: few; cdr3_aa: CSAKREGRTDTQYF; cdr3_nt: TGCAGTGCTAAGCGGGAGGGGAGGACAGATACGCAGTATTTT
j_call: TRBJ2-5; d_call: NA; v_call: TRBV4-1; clone_size: NA; cdr3_aa: CASSQPGPEETQYF; cdr3_nt: TGCGCCAGCAGCCAGCCGGGACCCGAAGAGACCCAGTACTTC